A single sample gave rise to the 32 T cell receptor beta chains below, sequenced in a study of post-analysis software for immune sequencing data. Study-wide results and limits: The five TRBV segments detected at higher frequency in patients than in controls included TRBV5-6, TRBV5-1 and TRBV20-1.

Prepared libraries of TCR beta cDNA carried unique molecular identifiers. TCRdb analysed the PCR reads with MiXCR anew, one entry per CDR3 protein. Among hundreds of thousands of distinct CDR3 sequences listed, roughly 27% were seen once. Antigen specificity for these receptors is unknown. The sequenced material came from blood. The source is a girl aged 5 to 17 with multiple sclerosis.

In the case of this clonotype: Germline is not matched at one junction end, which may reflect a read error. This rearrangement joins TRBV6-5 to TRBJ2-7; 13 bases are shared with TRBD2. The CDR3 covers 14 residues. Germline V gene lookup returns CDR1 MNHEY and CDR2 SVGAGI. The CDR3 bases are TGTGCCGGCAGCAGGACTAGCGGGAGCTACGAGCAGTACTTC. This codes for CAGSRTSGSYEQYF.

This clonotype was counted only a few times. This chain uses TRBV20-1 with TRBJ2-1; D call uncertain. CDR1 is DFQATT and CDR2 is SNEGSKA in the germline V gene (reference sequence). The CDR3 spans 13 residues. The ends were cut back, 3 bases at V and 6 bases at J, with 12 bases in the middle. CDR3 sequence: CSARDGAVNEQFF. In DNA form, the CDR3 reads TGCAGTGCTAGGGACGGAGCAGTCAATGAGCAGTTCTTC.

In its sample, this clonotype was seen many times. The CDR3 bases are TGTGCCAGCAGCTTCGGTCCAACTGGGGCCAACGTCCTGACTTTC. Translation gives CASSFGPTGANVLTF. The V gene is TRBV5-5, the J gene TRBJ2-6; D gene uncertain. Germline CDR1 and CDR2: SGHKS and YYEKEE (reference sequence). V gave up 2 bases and J gave up 2 bases, with 8 bases separating them. The CDR3 extends over 15 amino acids. Based on the CDR3 plus reference TRBV5-5 and TRBJ2-6, the full variable domain is DAGVTQSPTHLIKTRGQQVTLRCSPISGHKSVSWYQQVLGQGPQFIFQYYEKEERGRGNFPDRFSARQFPNYSSELNVNALLLGDSALYLCASSFGPTGANVLTFGAGSRLTVL.

This clonotype was recorded a few times. The rearrangement uses TRBV3-1 and TRBJ2-4; 11 nucleotides agree with TRBD2. The CDR3 is 16 amino acids. Looked up from germline, CDR1 is LGHDT and CDR2 is YNNKEL (reference sequence). With V trimmed by 4 bases and J by 4 bases, 6 bases remained unmatched. The CDR3, as DNA: TGTGCCAGCAGCCGCGATAGCGGGAGGGCAAAAAACATTCAGTACTTC. This gives the protein CASSRDSGRAKNIQYF.

V and J are TRBV5-1 and TRBJ1-5; tentative D call: TRBD1 (5 bases). This CDR3 is built from 15 residues. V was pared by 3 bases and J by 0 bases, with 10 bases between. Germline CDR1 SGHRS, CDR2 YFSETQ. The DNA for the CDR3 is TGCGCCAGCAGCTGGGACTCTGGTAGCAATCAGCCCCAGCATTTT. It is translated as CASSWDSGSNQPQHF.

This sequence joins TRBV14 and TRBJ2-3; D is uncertain. Looked up from germline, CDR1 is SGHDN and CDR2 is FVKESK. The CDR3 length is 12 residues. V was pared by 4 bases and J by 9 bases, with 11 bases between. CDR3 sequence: CASSPRGPTQYF. CDR3 in DNA: TGTGCCAGCAGCCCGCGCGGTCCGACGCAGTATTTT. The variable domain in full, with the rest retrieved from reference TRBV14 and TRBJ2-3, is EAGVTQFPSHSVIEKGQTVTLRCDPISGHDNLYWYRRVMGKEIKFLLHFVKESKQDESGMPNNRFLAERTGGTYSTLKVQPAELEDSGVYFCASSPRGPTQYFGPGTRLTVL.

This clonotype was seen a few times. J is TRBJ1-1 and V is TRBV6-5, with no clear D. Germline CDR1 MNHEY, CDR2 SVGAGI. V lost 5 bases and J lost 4, with 11 bases in between. This CDR3 has 13 amino acids. The chain's CDR3 is CASSQDWVTEAFF. The CDR3 DNA reads TGTGCCAGCAGTCAGGACTGGGTCACTGAAGCTTTCTTT.

This clonotype was recorded a few times. The V and J genes are TRBV7-2 and TRBJ2-5, with 9 bases aligning to TRBD1. The junction had 10 bases not matched to a gene; V was cut back by 2 bases and J by 3 bases. There are 17 residues in the CDR3. CDR1 is SGHTA and CDR2 is FQGNSA in the germline V gene. CDR3 sequence (DNA): TGTGCCAGCAGCTTAAGATCCGGGACAGGGATAGAAGAGACCCAGTACTTC. Protein product: CASSLRSGTGIEETQYF.

A few counts support this clonotype. The chain is built from TRBV7-2 and TRBJ2-5; no reliable D call. In germline, CDR1 is SGHTA, CDR2 FQGNSA. The V end was cut by 0 bases, the J end by 2 bases, with 10 bases between. The CDR3 is 15 amino acids. The CDR3 region has the DNA TGTGCCAGCAGCTTAGCCGGGCCCCAGCAAGAGACCCAGTACTTC. This gives the protein CASSLAGPQQETQYF.

The chain carries TRBV3-1 and TRBJ1-5; D remains ambiguous. In germline, CDR1 is LGHDT, CDR2 YNNKEL (reference sequence). This CDR3 has 17 residues. Deletions cut 2 bases from V and 1 base from J, with 15 bases between. In nucleotides, the CDR3 is TGTGCCAGCAGCCAATCCTTCGGGGTGAGGAGCAATCAGCCCCAGCATTTT. Residues: CASSQSFGVRSNQPQHF.

The J gene is TRBJ1-1, the V gene TRBV4-3; maybe TRBD1 (5 bases). Trimming removed 5 bases at V and 1 base at J, with 11 bases between. Germline CDR1 and CDR2: LGHNA and YSLEER. The length of the CDR3 is 14 residues. The CDR3 sequence is CASSWDSKNTEAFF. As DNA, the CDR3 is TGCGCCAGCAGCTGGGACTCAAAGAACACTGAAGCTTTCTTT.

This chain connects TRBV9 to TRBJ2-7, with D unclear. The CDR3 has 15 residues. Trimming took off 4 bases at V and 3 bases at J, with 17 bases between the two ends. From germline, CDR1 is SGDLS and CDR2 YYNGEE. The CDR3 reads CASSRNIYSLYEQYF. The DNA of the CDR3 is TGTGCCAGCAGCAGAAATATTTACTCCCTCTACGAGCAGTACTTC.

This clonotype was observed a handful of times. The chain uses TRBV20-1 and TRBJ2-1; D ambiguous. CDR1 and CDR2 (germline): DFQATT, SNEGSKA (reference sequence). The CDR3 covers 15 residues. V gave up 6 bases and J gave up 4 bases, with 19 bases separating them. CDR3 DNA sequence: TGCAGTGCCCCCTTTGTGGCCTCTCAATACAATGAGCAGTTCTTC. This translates into CSAPFVASQYNEQFF.

The chain carries TRBV7-2 and TRBJ2-3; 14 bases fit TRBD2. The CDR3 contains 17 residues. V shed 3 bases and J 4 bases; nucleotides not matched to a gene: 6. The germline V gene encodes CDR1 SGHTA and CDR2 FQGNSA. Here the CDR3 DNA reads TGTGCCAGCAGCTTGTTCACGGGACTAGCGGGGGCAGATACGCAGTATTTT. The encoded protein is CASSLFTGLAGADTQYF.

V gene TRBV11-2 combines with J gene TRBJ1-4, with 9 positions matching TRBD1. The CDR3 covers 16 residues. The V gene end was trimmed by 5 bases and the J gene end by 6 bases; junction bases not matched to a gene: 10. Germline-derived CDR1 and CDR2 are SGHAT and FQNNGV. The CDR3 nucleotides read TGTGCCAGCAGCGAGGGACAGGGTTTCAGGGATGAAAAACTGTTTTTT. Translated, it gives CASSEGQGFRDEKLFF.

There are many counts of this clonotype. This chain joins TRBV6-1 and TRBJ2-5, with TRBD1 matching over 9 bases. V trimming: 4 bases; J trimming: 1 base; junction bases outside the gene matches: 16. Germline CDR1 is MNHNS and CDR2 is SASEGT. There are 19 residues in the CDR3. In DNA form, the CDR3 reads TGTGCCAGCAGTGTGGTGCTTACAGGGGGCGTTGGGGTCCAAGAGACCCAGTACTTC. This codes for CASSVVLTGGVGVQETQYF.

The chain recombines TRBV5-6 with TRBJ2-5; 7 bases line up with TRBD2. V dropped 4 bases and J dropped 6; count of bases not matched to a gene: 6. From germline, CDR1 is SGHDT and CDR2 YYEEEE. The CDR3 totals 13 residues. In nucleotides, the CDR3 is TGTGCCAGCAGCCCCCGGGGAGGGAAGACCCAGTACTTC. It specifies CASSPRGGKTQYF.

In nucleotides, the CDR3 is TGTGCCAGCAGCCAATTACCAGTGGCTAACACTGAAGCTTTCTTT. Encoded protein: CASSQLPVANTEAFF. The chain uses TRBV16 and TRBJ1-1; D remains ambiguous. The CDR3 contains 15 residues. V was shortened by 1 base and J by 2 bases, with 11 bases between the two germline ends. Germline V lookup: CDR1 KGHSY, CDR2 FQNENV.

There are many counts of this clonotype. The genes are TRBV6-2 or TRBV6-3 and TRBJ1-2, with unresolved D. This CDR3 has 14 amino acids. Trimming removed 2 bases at V and 2 bases at J, with 9 bases between. The germline V gene has CDR1 MNHEY and CDR2 SVGEGT. CDR3 sequence: CASSYNTLNYGYTF. In nucleotides, the CDR3 is TGTGCCAGCAGTTACAACACGCTAAACTATGGCTACACCTTC.

The chain joins TRBV7-2 to TRBJ2-7; D remains ambiguous. In germline, CDR1 is SGHTA, CDR2 FQGNSA. Trimming removed 5 bases from V and 2 bases from J, with 22 bases in between. This CDR3 has 17 residues. The CDR3 reads CASSRDPRFDFAYEQYF. CDR3 DNA: TGTGCCAGCAGCCGCGATCCTCGGTTCGACTTCGCCTACGAGCAGTACTTC.

The rearrangement uses TRBV7-2 and TRBJ2-7, with D possibly TRBD2 on 7 matching bases. The CDR3 consists of 14 residues. Trimming cost V 2 bases and J 6 bases, with 14 bases left between them. Germline V lookup: CDR1 SGHTA, CDR2 FQGNSA. CDR3 residues: CASSLWGGHAEQYF. CDR3 sequence (DNA): TGTGCCAGCAGCTTATGGGGGGGACACGCCGAGCAGTACTTC.

In this sample, this clonotype turned up many times. The V call is TRBV29-1, the J call TRBJ2-1; 7 bases match TRBD1. V lost 1 base, J lost 7 bases, and 13 bases stayed unmatched. Germline CDR1 is SQVTM and CDR2 is ANQGSEA. CDR3 size: 16 residues. This CDR3 is CSVEGTGTDYGNEQFF. CDR3 bases: TGCAGCGTTGAAGGGACCGGGACAGATTATGGGAATGAGCAGTTCTTC.

This clonotype has just a few counts. The chain recombines TRBV27 with TRBJ2-6; 9 bases map to TRBD2. This CDR3 is 13 amino acids long. J gave up 9 bases and V 4 bases, and 1 base lay outside the gene matches. Germline CDR1 reads MNHEY; CDR2 reads SMNVEV (reference sequence). CDR3 amino acids: CASSSTSGNVLTF. The CDR3 DNA reads as TGTGCCAGCAGTTCGACTAGCGGCAACGTCCTGACTTTC. Full variable domain (remainder filled in from reference TRBV27 and TRBJ2-6): EAQVTQNPRYLITVTGKKLTVTCSQNMNHEYMSWYRQDPGLGLRQIYYSMNVEVTDKGDVPEGYKVSRKEKRNFPLILESPSPNQTSLYFCASSSTSGNVLTFGAGSRLTVL.

This clonotype appeared a few times. This sequence joins TRBV29-1 and TRBJ2-5; TRBD2 aligns across 10 bases. CDR3 size: 11 residues. Germline lookup yields CDR1 SQVTM and CDR2 ANQGSEA. CDR3 residues: CRVTSGETQYF. For the CDR3, the DNA is TGCAGAGTGACTAGCGGGGAGACCCAGTACTTC.

This chain uses TRBV6-5 with TRBJ1-2, with TRBD1 identical over 11 bases. This CDR3 region has 15 residues. CDR1 MNHEY and CDR2 SVGAGI come from the germline V gene. V dropped 5 bases and J dropped 3; count of bases not matched to a gene: 5. The CDR3 loop reads CASSGQGAGDYGYTF. Written as DNA, the CDR3 is TGTGCCAGCAGTGGACAGGGGGCTGGCGACTATGGCTACACCTTC.

This clonotype occurred a few times. The CDR3 spells CSARWGYPAKNIQYF. CDR3 nucleotide sequence: TGCAGTGCTAGGTGGGGCTACCCAGCCAAAAACATTCAGTACTTC. The chain couples TRBV20-1 to TRBJ2-4, with D possibly being TRBD1 (5 bases). Trimming left V 3 bases short and J 0 bases short, with 12 bases between. The CDR3 has 15 residues. Germline V gene data show CDR1 as DFQATT and CDR2 as SNEGSKA (reference sequence).

This chain links TRBV28 with TRBJ2-2, with D possibly called TRBD1 or TRBD2 (6 bases each). Per germline, CDR1 MDHEN and CDR2 SYDVKM. The V gene lost 6 bases and the J gene lost 4 bases, with 12 bases spanning the gap. The CDR3 sequence is 14 residues long. The CDR3 protein is CASRGGVGTGELFF. Here the CDR3 DNA reads TGTGCCAGCAGGGGGGGCGTAGGCACCGGGGAGCTGTTTTTT.

This clonotype has more than one count but fewer than ten. This chain joins TRBV29-1 and TRBJ1-5; D is perhaps TRBD1 (5 bases). Per the germline V gene, CDR1 is SQVTM and CDR2 is ANQGSEA. The V end lost 6 bases, the J end lost 1 base, and 13 bases lay between the germline ends. The CDR3 extends over 14 amino acids. CDR3 residues: CSVAAGKSNQPQHF. The CDR3 DNA follows: TGCAGCGTGGCGGCAGGGAAAAGCAATCAGCCCCAGCATTTT.

In its sample, this clonotype was seen a few times. The CDR3 spells CASSYSPGGVTEAFF. DNA for the CDR3: TGTGCCAGCAGTTACAGTCCGGGGGGGGTGACTGAAGCTTTCTTT. This chain uses TRBV6-5 with TRBJ1-1; D might be TRBD1 (5 bases). Trimming removed 2 bases at V and 5 bases at J, with 15 bases between. From germline, CDR1 is MNHEY and CDR2 SVGAGI. This CDR3 comprises 15 residues.

This clonotype came up a few times. V gene TRBV5-1 combines with J gene TRBJ2-1; D gene unclear. The germline V gene encodes CDR1 SGHRS and CDR2 YFSETQ. The ends were cut back, 0 bases at V and 0 bases at J, with 10 bases in the middle. The CDR3 totals 16 residues. As DNA, the CDR3 is TGCGCCAGCAGCTTGGTGGCGTCGAGCTCCTACAATGAGCAGTTCTTC. Translated, it gives CASSLVASSSYNEQFF.

This clonotype was detected only a few times. The chain uses TRBV6-1 and TRBJ1-2; perhaps TRBD1 as D (5 bases). From germline, CDR1 is MNHNS and CDR2 SASEGT. Trimming pared 2 bases from V and 5 bases from J, leaving 12 bases between. This CDR3 has 14 amino acids. The CDR3 region is CASSETQGSYGYTF. Written as DNA, the CDR3 is TGTGCCAGCAGTGAAACCCAGGGTTCATATGGCTACACCTTC.

The rearrangement joins TRBV4-1 to TRBJ1-2, with D possibly matching TRBD1 (6 bases). The V and J ends lost 4 bases and 3 bases respectively, with 12 bases between them. The CDR3 length is 14 residues. Per germline, CDR1 MGHRA and CDR2 YSYEKL. This CDR3 is CASSLYQGHYGYTF. The DNA of the CDR3 is TGCGCCAGCAGCCTCTATCAGGGGCACTATGGCTACACCTTC.